This T cell receptor (beta chain) was sequenced in a study of CD8 T cells in ankylosing spondylitis. Broader study findings: It appeared that ankylosing spondylitis blood was characterized by a TCR beta motif of several highly homologous variants.

Germline lookup yields CDR1 MDHEN and CDR2 SYDVKM. CDR3 length: 15 amino acids. Trimming took 3 bases from V and 4 from J; bases not matched to a gene: 7. Details on this clonotype: The antigen remains undetermined.

A quantitative 5'-RACE method, one with molecular barcodes, was used to make TCR beta libraries. TCRdb re-analysed the 5' RACE reads in MiXCR, keeping a single row per CDR3 protein. The sample records hundreds of thousands of distinct CDR3 sequences, 12% being singletons. This receptor was identified in a male donor with ankylosing spondylitis. Specimen: blood, either unsorted or a sorted T cell fraction (not recorded which). V usage is TRBV28 and J usage is TRBJ2-7; 9 bases line up with TRBD1. As DNA, the CDR3 is TGTGCCAGCAGTTTTTCCGGGACAGGGCGATACGAGCAGTACTTC. Its protein product is CASSFSGTGRYEQYF. Full variable domain (outside the CDR3, taken from reference TRBV28 and TRBJ2-7): DVKVTQSSRYLVKRTGEKVFLECVQDMDHENMFWYRQDPGLGLRLIYFSYDVKMKEKGDIPEGYSVSREKKERFSLILESASTNQTSMYLCASSFSGTGRYEQYFGPGTRLTVT.